This T cell receptor beta chain was recorded in a study of blood T cell repertoires in COVID-19. About the study: PBMCs, B-cell-depleted T cells, or T cells were the source of the cDNA or gDNA that made up the material.

CDR1 SGHAT and CDR2 FQNNGV come from the germline V gene. This CDR3 is built from 15 residues. Trimming removed 4 bases from V and 0 bases from J, with 11 bases in between. This clone was counted a single time. Methods used by the authors: Reference gene primer amplification gave estimated nucleated cell counts. The repertoire was sequenced with immunoSEQ multiplex PCR; TCRdb's copy has only in-frame clones and lacks some. That table supplies the V and J calls and clone size; D and trimming were determined from the DNA. This sample has a few hundred thousand clones; around nine tenths occur once, and the top ten carry about 6.8%.

The sequencing input was peripheral blood. The rearrangement links TRBV11-2 to TRBJ2-3, with D possibly being TRBD2 (6 bases). This clonotype was obtained from a woman aged 30 to 39 with COVID-19, enrolled during active disease. Written as DNA, the CDR3 is TGTGCCAGCAGCTCGGGGACTCCTAGCACAGATACGCAGTATTTT. Amino acid sequence: CASSSGTPSTDTQYF.